This T cell receptor (beta chain) originates from a study of PD-1 blockade in mismatch repair-deficient tumors (dated by TCRdb to between 2016 and 2019). About the study as a whole: The trial enrolled 86 consecutive patients with approximately twelve mismatch repair-deficient cancer types between September 2013 and late 2016, all previously treated and progressing. Tumor-associated T cell clones were tracked in the peripheral blood of patients responding to PD-1 blockade by deep sequencing of TCR CDR3 regions. The investigation overall reported the following: Clones residing in the tumor, which were often undetectable in blood before treatment, expanded quickly after pembrolizumab and then contracted, generally before radiologic responses.

About this clone: Its antigen is currently not known. The record has no base qualities; no much larger clone is one base away.

Mismatch repair deficiency in every enrolled patient was established by polymerase chain reaction or immunohistochemistry. Three patients who responded to pembrolizumab therapy underwent TCR sequencing. The phase II trial prospectively tested pembrolizumab PD-1 blockade in advanced mismatch repair-deficient cancers regardless of tissue of origin. Peripheral blood T cell samples were gathered serially, both before PD-1 blockade started and at multiple time points afterward. Blood sampling time points were reported as weeks after the first dose of pembrolizumab. Receptor libraries were prepared by the immunoSEQ multiplex PCR assay. TCRdb holds this immuneACCESS table with in-frame rearrangements only. Some clones are missing; in checked studies, unresolved V genes explain under half, and the rest has no known cause. This sample comprises around 100,000 clones, 65% to 85% of them detected only once. The ten biggest clones cover around 5.8% of the sample.

Its CDR3 holds 13 amino acids, cysteine through phenylalanine. Only CDR3 DNA remains: 39 bases, in frame from the first base. As encoded in the germline V gene, CDR1 is SGHRS while CDR2 is YFSETQ. V trim: 4 bases; J trim: 6 bases; unmatched bases: 7. The chain joins TRBV5-1 to TRBJ2-7, with TRBD1 matching 7 junction bases. This specimen consisted of peripheral blood, obtained about 33 weeks after starting pembrolizumab. The sequence was collected from an adult with mismatch repair-deficient cancer. For the CDR3, the sequence is CASSPEQGSEQYF. The nucleotides read TGCGCCAGCAGCCCCGAACAGGGGTCCGAGCAGTACTTC.